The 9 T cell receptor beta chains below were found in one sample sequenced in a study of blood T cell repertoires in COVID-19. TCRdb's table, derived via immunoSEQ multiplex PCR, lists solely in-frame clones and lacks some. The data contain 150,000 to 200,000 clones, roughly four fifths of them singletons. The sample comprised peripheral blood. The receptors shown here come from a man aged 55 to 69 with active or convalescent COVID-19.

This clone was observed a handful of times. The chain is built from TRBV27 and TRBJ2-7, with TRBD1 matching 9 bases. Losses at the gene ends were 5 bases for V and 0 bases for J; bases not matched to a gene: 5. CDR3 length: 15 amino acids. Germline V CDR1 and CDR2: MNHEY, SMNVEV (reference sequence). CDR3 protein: CASSPQGAVSYEQYF. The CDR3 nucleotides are TGTGCCAGCAGTCCACAGGGGGCGGTCTCCTACGAGCAGTACTTC.

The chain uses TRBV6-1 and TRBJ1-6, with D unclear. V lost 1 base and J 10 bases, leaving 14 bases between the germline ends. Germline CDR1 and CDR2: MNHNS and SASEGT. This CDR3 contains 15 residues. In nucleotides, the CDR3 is TGTGCCAGCAGTGAAGGGCCCGGGGTCGGGTCACCCCTCCACTTT. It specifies CASSEGPGVGSPLHF.

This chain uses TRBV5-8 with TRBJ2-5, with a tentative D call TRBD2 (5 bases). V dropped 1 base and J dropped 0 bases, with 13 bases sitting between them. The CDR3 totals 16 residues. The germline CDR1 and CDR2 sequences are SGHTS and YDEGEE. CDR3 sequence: CASSLYRRGYQETQYF. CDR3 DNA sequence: TGTGCCAGCAGCTTGTATAGACGGGGATACCAAGAGACCCAGTACTTC.

This CDR3 is CASHSKSSYNSPLHF. In DNA form, the CDR3 reads TGTGCCAGTCATAGTAAAAGCTCCTATAATTCACCCCTCCACTTT. This chain joins TRBV19 and TRBJ1-6, with D unresolved. The CDR3 consists of 15 residues. The ends were cut back, 8 bases at V and 0 bases at J, with 11 bases in the middle. Germline CDR1 LNHDA, CDR2 SQIVND (reference sequence).

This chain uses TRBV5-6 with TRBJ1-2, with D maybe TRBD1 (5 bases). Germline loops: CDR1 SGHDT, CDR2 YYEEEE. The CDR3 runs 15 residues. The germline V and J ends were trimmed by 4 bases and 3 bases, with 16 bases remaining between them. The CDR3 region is CASSPVGRTDYGYTF. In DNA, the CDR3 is TGTGCCAGCAGCCCTGTGGGGCGTACGGACTATGGCTACACCTTC. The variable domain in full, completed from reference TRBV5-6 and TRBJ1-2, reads DAGVTQSPTHLIKTRGQQVTLRCSPKSGHDTVSWYQQALGQGPQFIFQYYEEEERQRGNFPDRFSGHQFPNYSSELNVNALLLGDSALYLCASSPVGRTDYGYTFGSGTRLTVV.

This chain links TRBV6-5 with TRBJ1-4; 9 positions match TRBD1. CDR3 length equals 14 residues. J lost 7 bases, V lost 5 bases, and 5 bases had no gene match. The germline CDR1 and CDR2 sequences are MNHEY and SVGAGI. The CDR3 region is CASSRDREREKLFF. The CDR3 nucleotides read TGTGCCAGCAGTCGGGACAGGGAACGTGAAAAACTGTTTTTT.

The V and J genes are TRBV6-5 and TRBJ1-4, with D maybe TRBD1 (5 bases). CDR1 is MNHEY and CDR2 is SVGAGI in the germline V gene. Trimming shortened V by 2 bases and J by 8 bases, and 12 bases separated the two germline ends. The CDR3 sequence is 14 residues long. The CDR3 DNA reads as TGTGCCAGCAGTTACGGGGGGAACGGGGAAAAACTGTTTTTT. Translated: CASSYGGNGEKLFF.

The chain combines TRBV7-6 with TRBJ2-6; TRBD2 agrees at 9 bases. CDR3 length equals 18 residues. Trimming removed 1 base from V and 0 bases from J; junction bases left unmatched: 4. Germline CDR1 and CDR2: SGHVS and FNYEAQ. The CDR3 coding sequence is TGTGCCAGCAGCTTAGAGGTTAGCGGGAGCTCTGGGGCCAACGTCCTGACTTTC. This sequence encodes CASSLEVSGSSGANVLTF.

CDR3 sequence reads: CASSPGTPYEQYF. CDR3 in DNA: TGTGCCAGCAGCCCGGGGACACCGTACGAGCAGTACTTC. The chain links TRBV5-4 to TRBJ2-7; D perhaps matches TRBD1 (6 bases). V lost 4 bases and J lost 4, with 12 bases in between. This CDR3 region has 13 residues. The germline V gene encodes CDR1 SGHNT and CDR2 YYREEE (reference sequence). Full variable domain (rest looked up from reference TRBV5-4 and TRBJ2-7): ETGVTQSPTHLIKTRGQQVTLRCSSQSGHNTVSWYQQALGQGPQFIFQYYREEENGRGNFPPRFSGLQFPNYSSELNVNALELDDSALYLCASSPGTPYEQYFGPGTRLTVT.